These 4 T cell receptor beta chains were sequenced from one sample in a study of T-cell memory formation after mild COVID-19. From the 5' RACE reads, TCRdb called clonotypes with MiXCR, one entry per CDR3 protein. The repertoire holds hundreds of thousands of distinct CDR3 sequences, with 25% to 30% as singletons. Sequenced: PBMCs or a T cell subset sorted from them (not recorded which). The receptors were gathered from an adult woman who had mild COVID-19 (a few samples of this study predate the infection). Cell type and time point are not known.

This chain connects TRBV9 to TRBJ1-5, with D uncertain. CDR1 SGDLS and CDR2 YYNGEE come from the germline V gene. The CDR3 runs to 15 residues. The germline V and J ends were trimmed by 4 bases and 2 bases, with 13 bases remaining between them. This CDR3 reads CASSPEVTGNQPQHF. The CDR3 nucleotides read TGTGCCAGCAGCCCCGAGGTAACGGGCAATCAGCCCCAGCATTTT.

This chain connects TRBV20-1 to TRBJ2-7; 12 bases map to TRBD2. The V and J ends lost 6 bases and 2 bases, in that order; junction bases with no gene match: 5. The CDR3 sequence is 14 residues long. The germline gives CDR1 DFQATT, CDR2 SNEGSKA (reference sequence). Here the CDR3 DNA reads TGCAGTGCGGTAGCTAGCGGGGGGGCCTACGAGCAGTACTTC. This gives the protein CSAVASGGAYEQYF.

Only a few counts were recorded for this clonotype. The J gene is TRBJ2-7, the V gene TRBV9; D may correspond to TRBD1 or TRBD2 (6 bases each). Trimming shortened V by 3 bases and J by 1 base, and 14 bases separated the two germline ends. The CDR3 runs to 15 residues. From germline, CDR1 is SGDLS and CDR2 YYNGEE. The CDR3 reads CASSGTGRLSYEQYF. The CDR3 DNA sequence: TGTGCCAGCAGCGGTACAGGGAGGCTTTCCTACGAGCAGTACTTC.

This clonotype appeared a few times. The gene calls are TRBV6-6 and TRBJ1-2; 9 nucleotides line up with TRBD1. With V trimmed by 8 bases and J by 4 bases, 8 bases remained unmatched. This CDR3 has 14 residues. Germline V gene data show CDR1 as MNHNY and CDR2 as SVGAGI (reference sequence). DNA of the CDR3: TGTGCCAGCTTACGGGACAGGGATGCCTATGGCTACACCTTC. Translated, it gives CASLRDRDAYGYTF.